This T cell receptor (beta chain) was captured by sequencing in a study of shared clonotypes between healthy human individuals (dated by TCRdb to 2018 to 2020). Study-wide context: Three men and a couple of women, aged 18 to 49 years, made up the cohort. Per donor, three plates each were used for CD4 naive and CD4 memory, two for CD8 naive, and one for CD8 memory. To estimate repertoire size and how much clonotype sharing occurs between individuals, the study deeply sequenced the blood TCR repertoires of five or six healthy adults. Different laboratories and diverse techniques were used to prepare libraries and sequence TCR repertoires, to increase sequencing depth and limit assay-specific biases. Each donor's leukapheresis produced roughly between about 0.8 and 8.9 billion PBMCs. What the authors observed across the whole study: Rarefaction of sorted-subset datasets indicated incomplete sequencing despite the large sequencing depth. Pairwise subsampling indicated that sequencing depth was expected to affect the degree of clonotype sharing among donors. Estimated clonotype richness was generally larger for naive than for memory subsets. When a few donors were compared, the shared fraction of clonotypes was about 5% for naive CD4, more than 3% for naive CD8, 2.3% for memory CD4, and 0.4% for memory CD8. Because the study included only a small number of donors, the genetic and exposure-history diversity represented was limited. Compared with non-shared clonotypes, clonotypes shared by all four sorted-subset donors had higher generation probabilities. Sampling was restricted to blood, and TCR repertoires in tissues likely differ from the TCR repertoires found in blood.

TCR CDR3 regions were amplified from genomic DNA by multiplex PCR using the deep immunoSEQ assay. Extracted genomic DNA from each cell subset was distributed evenly across all wells of several immunoSEQ 96-well plates, and each plate was treated as a replicate. Each replicate PCR for sorted subsets received about 210 ng genomic DNA, equal to tens of thousands of T cell genomes. Purified libraries were quantified with a Qubit 3.0 fluorometer, sized on a Bioanalyzer 2100, and re-quantified with the KAPA Library Quantification kit. Every immunoSEQ 96-well plate was sequenced on a dedicated single-read 150-cycle Illumina NextSeq 550 flow cell. The paper's processing steps were these. Because the immunoSEQ output included only junctional sequences and no quality scores, the filtering could not be the same as the filtering used for full-length reads. Sequences were annotated with PyIR, a Python wrapper for IgBLAST v1.9, using IMGT germline references to assign V/J genes and CDR3. Reads were removed for weak V/J assignments (E-value above 1e-6), missing CDR3, stop codons, out-of-frame junctions, or ambiguous translated residues. V3J clonotypes were defined as sequences sharing the same inferred V gene, J gene, and CDR3 amino acid sequence. Percentage overlap between repertoires was calculated by dividing the number of shared unique clonotypes by the size of the smaller repertoire. Three approaches were used to assess repertoire richness: RTK rarefaction, the Chao1 estimator, and Recon v2.1 estimates of unobserved clonotypes. Generation probabilities were computed with OLGA for all TCRbeta clonotypes obtained by the gDNA method from several donors. TCRdb stores this immuneACCESS table with in-frame sequences only. Part of the clones is absent; in the studies checked, under half of the shortfall reflects unresolved V genes, and no reason is known for the rest. V and J calls and clone size follow that table, whereas D and trimming were derived from the DNA. In all, the sample holds millions of clones, and more than 80% of those were seen once. The top ten clones comprise around 0.14% of the sample.

Donors were healthy HIV-negative adults with no recently reported acute infections or vaccinations. Only Caucasian adults living in Nashville, Tennessee, USA were represented among the donors. CD4+ T cells were enriched by magnetic negative selection, after which naive cells were positively selected on CD45RA and the negative fraction was taken as the memory subset. After blood collection by leukapheresis, PBMCs were isolated using Ficoll-Histopaque density gradient centrifugation and then cryopreserved in the vapor phase of liquid nitrogen. Analytical flow cytometry was used to check the purity and quantity of each magnetically sorted T cell population. From each sorted fraction, genomic DNA was isolated and quantified by UV absorbance on a Nanodrop 2000c. Taken from cysteine to phenylalanine, the CDR3 has 13 residues. The retained sequence is limited to the CDR3, 39 bases, with the frame set at the first base. Here V drops 3 bases and J drops 7 bases, and the junction holds 4 bases not matched to any gene. The germline V gene (reference sequence) supplies CDR1 GTSNPN and CDR2 SVGIG.

Turning to this clone: Its recognized antigen is unknown. Base qualities are missing; no much larger clone stands one base away.

Sequenced material: naive CD4+ T cells sorted from blood. The label giving this sample's cell subset or site can be read as: CD45RA+ positively selected. The TCR comes from a man aged 18 to 30 in good health. The V and J genes are TRBV30 and TRBJ2-1, and 9 junction bases match TRBD1. The CDR3 region reads CAWRKTGGNEQFF. The nucleotide sequence is TGTGCCTGGAGAAAGACAGGGGGAAATGAGCAGTTCTTC.